The clone carrying this T cell receptor (beta chain) turned up a few times. The sample comes from a study of OX40 agonist ivuxolimab in advanced cancers. This table comes from immunoSEQ multiplex PCR, and its TCRdb copy is limited to in-frame clones, with some not included. The table shows approximately 68,000 clones, with around 90% occurring only once. After removal of 4 bases from V and 4 bases from J, the junction contained 8 bases not matched to a gene. Germline values: CDR1 LNHDA, CDR2 SQIVND (reference sequence). CDR3 length: 15 residues. The sample was CD4+ or CD8+ T cells sorted from blood, taken in a trial of the OX40 agonist ivuxolimab. V and J are TRBV19 and TRBJ1-2; 8 nucleotides line up with TRBD1. The sequence came from an adult with an advanced solid tumor such as melanoma, head and neck, liver or kidney cancer. The CDR3 loop is CASSTGQGGTYGYTF. CDR3 DNA: TGTGCCAGTAGTACCGGACAGGGAGGGACCTATGGCTACACCTTC.